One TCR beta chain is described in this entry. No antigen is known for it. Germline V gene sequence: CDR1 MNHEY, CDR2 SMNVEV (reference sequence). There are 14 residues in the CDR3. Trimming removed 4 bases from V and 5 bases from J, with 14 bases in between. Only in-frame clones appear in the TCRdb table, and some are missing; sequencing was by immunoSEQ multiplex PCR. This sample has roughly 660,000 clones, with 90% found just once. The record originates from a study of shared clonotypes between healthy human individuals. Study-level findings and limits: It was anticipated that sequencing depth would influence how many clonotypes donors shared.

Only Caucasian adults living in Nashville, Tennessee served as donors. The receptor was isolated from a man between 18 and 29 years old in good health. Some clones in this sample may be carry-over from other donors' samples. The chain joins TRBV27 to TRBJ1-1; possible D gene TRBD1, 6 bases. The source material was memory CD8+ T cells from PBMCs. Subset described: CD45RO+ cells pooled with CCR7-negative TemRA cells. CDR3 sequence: CASSWGGGGTEAFF. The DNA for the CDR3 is TGTGCCAGCAGTTGGGGAGGGGGTGGTACTGAAGCTTTCTTT.